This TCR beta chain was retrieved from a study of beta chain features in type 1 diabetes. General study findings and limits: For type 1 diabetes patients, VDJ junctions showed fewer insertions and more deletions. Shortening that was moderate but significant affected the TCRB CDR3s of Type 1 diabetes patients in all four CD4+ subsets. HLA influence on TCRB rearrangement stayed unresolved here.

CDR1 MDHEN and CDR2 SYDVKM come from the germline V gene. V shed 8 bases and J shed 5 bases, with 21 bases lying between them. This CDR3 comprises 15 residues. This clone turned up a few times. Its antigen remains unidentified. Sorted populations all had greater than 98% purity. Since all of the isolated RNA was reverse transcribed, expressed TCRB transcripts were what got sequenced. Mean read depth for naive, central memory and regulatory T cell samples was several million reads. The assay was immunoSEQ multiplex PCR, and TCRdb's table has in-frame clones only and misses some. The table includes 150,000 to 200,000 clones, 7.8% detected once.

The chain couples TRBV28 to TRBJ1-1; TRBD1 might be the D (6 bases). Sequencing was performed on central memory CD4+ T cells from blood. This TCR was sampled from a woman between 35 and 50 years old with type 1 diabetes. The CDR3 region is CASAPTAGVLTEAFF. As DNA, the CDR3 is TGTGCCAGCGCCCCGACGGCAGGGGTCTTGACTGAAGCTTTCTTT.